This T cell receptor (beta chain) comes out of a study of blood T cell repertoires in COVID-19. Study-level information: T cells, B-cell-depleted T cells, or PBMCs provided the cDNA or gDNA that served as material.

Authors' data handling: Nucleated cell counts were estimated from reference gene primer amplification. The table came from immunoSEQ multiplex PCR; TCRdb's copy has only in-frame clones and leaves some out. That table supplies the V and J calls and clone size; D and trimming were determined from the DNA. The table lists approximately 90,000 clones, 87% of them singletons, with about 5% in the top ten. The CDR3 length is 14 residues. With V trimmed by 5 bases and J by 2 bases, 6 bases remained unmatched. Germline CDR1 and CDR2: SGHVS and FNYEAQ. The V gene is TRBV7-6, the J gene TRBJ2-7; TRBD2 matches at 7 bases. Material: peripheral blood. This clonotype was sampled from a woman older than 75 with acute or convalescent COVID-19. CDR3 nucleotides: TGTGCCAGCAGCCCGGGGGGACTACCCTACGAGCAGTACTTC. Its translation is CASSPGGLPYEQYF.